This TCR beta chain was recorded in a study of cytomegalovirus exposure and HLA in healthy donors. V shed 0 bases, J shed 9 bases, and the junction held 19 bases outside the gene matches. CDR3 length: 21 residues. Germline lookup yields CDR1 SGHVS and CDR2 FQNEAQ. Primers for the PCR totalled 60 Vbeta and 13 Jbeta. The protocol was immunoSEQ multiplex PCR, while the TCRdb copy is restricted to in-frame clones and leaves out a portion. The sample consists of about 160,000 clones, around 80% of them appearing once. Sequencing was performed on PBMCs. The clonotype originates from a woman in her forties or fifties in good health and CMV-seropositive. The chain couples TRBV7-8 to TRBJ2-3; 15 nucleotides agree with TRBD2. The CDR3 loop is CASSLASGSVSGLAGGKTQYF. DNA for the CDR3: TGTGCCAGCAGCTTAGCCTCGGGGAGTGTATCGGGACTAGCGGGAGGAAAGACGCAGTATTTT.